The 21 T cell receptor beta chains presented below share a single source sample, sequenced in a study of vaccination effects on CD4 cells after COVID-19. The method was immunoSEQ multiplex PCR; TCRdb's version includes in-frame clones alone and lacks a portion of them. The sample yields more than 30,000 clones, about 66% seen once. Sequencing was preceded by expansion of antigen-specific CD4+ T cells with viral peptide pools in the ViraFEST assay. Scientists isolated CD4+ T cells after a roughly 9-day culture period ended. All vaccine recipients tested negative for nucleocapsid antibodies and had never contracted SARS-CoV-2 infection. The antigens of these receptors remain unknown. The specimen comprised CD4+ T cells from PBMCs cultured with HCoV-OC43 spike peptides, sampled before COVID-19 vaccination. The subset is: HCoV-OC43 spike overlapping peptide pool stimulation. The receptors here all came from a human donor who received a COVID-19 vaccine.

Only a few counts were recorded for this clone. The rearrangement links TRBV3-1 (or the pseudogene TRBV3-2) to TRBJ2-7, with D perhaps being TRBD1 or TRBD2 (5 bases each). The V and J ends lost 1 base and 1 base respectively, with 17 bases between them. Per germline, CDR1 LGHDT and CDR2 YNNKEL (reference sequence). The CDR3 runs 17 residues. CDR3 sequence: CASSQGASGHRSYEQYF. In DNA form, the CDR3 reads TGTGCCAGCAGCCAAGGGGCCTCGGGGCATAGATCCTACGAGCAGTACTTC.

The V call is TRBV25-1, the J call TRBJ2-7; TRBD1 matches at 9 bases. The CDR3 covers 14 residues. V lost 6 bases and J lost 4; bases outside the gene matches: 7. Per the germline V gene, CDR1 is MGHDK and CDR2 is SYGVNS. In DNA, the CDR3 is TGTGCCAGCAGCCCGGGACAGGGATGGTACGAGCAGTACTTC. It yields the protein CASSPGQGWYEQYF.

This sequence joins TRBV7-9 and TRBJ2-1; D could derive from TRBD1 or TRBD2 (5 bases each). This CDR3 comprises 14 residues. Germline V CDR1 and CDR2: SEHNR, FQNEAQ (reference sequence). With 7 bases removed from V and 4 bases from J, the gap between germline ends came to 14 bases. CDR3 loop: CASTGPLRYNEQFF. CDR3 sequence (DNA): TGTGCCAGCACGGGACCTTTGAGGTACAATGAGCAGTTCTTC.

J is TRBJ2-5 and V is TRBV3-1 (or the pseudogene TRBV3-2); D gene unclear. This CDR3 contains 11 residues. The germline V and J ends were trimmed by 7 bases and 5 bases, with 8 bases remaining between them. CDR1 and CDR2 from the germline V gene are LGHDT and YNNKEL (reference sequence). The CDR3 coding sequence is TGTGCCAGCACCTCGCGGGAGACCCAGTACTTC. It codes for CASTSRETQYF.

The chain has TRBV5-1 and TRBJ2-1, with 7 bases that match TRBD1. The CDR3 loop spans 14 amino acids. The germline V gene encodes CDR1 SGHRS and CDR2 YFSETQ. The trim removed 4 bases at V and 3 bases at J, leaving 4 bases unmatched. The DNA for the CDR3 is TGCGCCAGCAGCCAGGGACAGCACTACAATGAGCAGTTCTTC. It encodes CASSQGQHYNEQFF.

The rearrangement links TRBV3-1 (or the pseudogene TRBV3-2) to TRBJ1-5; D may be TRBD1 (6 bases). CDR3 size: 15 residues. Trimming took 0 bases from V and 4 from J, leaving 10 bases between them. Per germline, CDR1 LGHDT and CDR2 YNNKEL (reference sequence). The CDR3 DNA sequence: TGTGCCAGCAGCCAAGATGGACAGAATAATCAGCCCCAGCATTTT. Translating it yields CASSQDGQNNQPQHF.

The genes are TRBV12-3 or TRBV12-4 and TRBJ2-2; unclear D gene. The CDR3 length is 12 residues. Trimming stripped 3 bases from V and 5 bases from J, with 4 bases between. This CDR3 reads CASSFDTGELFF. The CDR3 nucleotides read TGTGCCAGCAGTTTTGATACCGGGGAGCTGTTTTTT.

This sequence joins TRBV5-6 and TRBJ2-1, with 7 nucleotides matching TRBD1. J lost 9 bases, V lost 0 bases, and 12 bases had no gene match. Germline CDR1 SGHDT, CDR2 YYEEEE. The CDR3 loop spans 16 amino acids. The CDR3 DNA reads TGTGCCAGCAGCTTGGAAATATATTACCGGGACAGTGAGCAGTTCTTC. Protein product: CASSLEIYYRDSEQFF.

The chain carries TRBV5-1 and TRBJ2-1; D assignment may be TRBD1 or TRBD2 (5 bases each). Trimming took off 0 bases at V and 5 bases at J, with 12 bases between the two ends. The CDR3 has 15 residues. Looked up from germline, CDR1 is SGHRS and CDR2 is YFSETQ. The CDR3 region is CASSLDPGLHNEQFF. In nucleotides, the CDR3 is TGCGCCAGCAGCTTGGACCCGGGGCTGCACAATGAGCAGTTCTTC.

This clone was counted a few times. V and J are TRBV5-1 and TRBJ2-1; 9 nucleotides line up with TRBD1. The germline V gene encodes CDR1 SGHRS and CDR2 YFSETQ. The trim removed 4 bases at V and 9 bases at J, leaving 14 bases unmatched. This CDR3 spans 16 amino acids. DNA for the CDR3: TGCGCCAGCAGCAAACAACCATACCGGGACAGGGTTGAGCAGTTCTTC. As protein: CASSKQPYRDRVEQFF.

The chain links TRBV6-4 to TRBJ1-1, with D possibly matching TRBD1 (5 bases). The CDR3 contains 13 residues. Germline V lookup: CDR1 MRHNA, CDR2 SNTAGT. Deletions cut 5 bases from V and 5 bases from J, with 12 bases between. CDR3 sequence reads: CASSRGGETEAFF. In DNA form, the CDR3 reads TGTGCCAGCAGTCGCGGGGGAGAGACTGAAGCTTTCTTT.

Only one count was recorded for this clone. V and J are TRBV11-3 and TRBJ2-2, with 7 positions matching TRBD1. The CDR3 contains 16 residues. Trimming cost V 2 bases and J 2 bases; bases outside gene matches: 5. The germline V gene has CDR1 SGHNT and CDR2 YENEEA. CDR3 amino acids: CASSLTWDSNTGELFF. The CDR3 DNA sequence: TGTGCCAGCAGCTTAACATGGGACAGTAACACCGGGGAGCTGTTTTTT.

In this sample, this clone turned up a few times. The V and J genes are TRBV7-9 and TRBJ2-7, with D possibly TRBD2 on 7 matching bases. CDR1 and CDR2 (germline): SEHNR, FQNEAQ (reference sequence). The CDR3 loop spans 15 amino acids. V was trimmed by 3 bases and J by 6 bases, leaving 18 bases between them. CDR3 residues: CASSFRGAGMGEQYF. The CDR3 nucleotides read TGTGCCAGCAGCTTCCGGGGGGCGGGTATGGGCGAGCAGTACTTC.

V gene TRBV5-4 combines with J gene TRBJ2-3; TRBD2 aligns across 12 bases. V shed 0 bases and J 4 bases; nucleotides not matched to a gene: 9. Germline assignment: CDR1 SGHNT and CDR2 YYREEE (reference sequence). The length of the CDR3 is 18 residues. The CDR3 sequence: CASSLGPLLAGGADTQYF. CDR3 bases: TGTGCCAGCAGCTTGGGGCCCCTACTAGCGGGGGGCGCAGATACGCAGTATTTT.

J is TRBJ1-2 and V is TRBV19; D possibly corresponds to TRBD1 (5 bases). The CDR3 spans 16 residues. CDR1 is LNHDA and CDR2 is SQIVND in the germline V gene (reference sequence). Trimming shortened V by 5 bases and J by 7 bases, and 23 bases separated the two germline ends. The CDR3: CASSSAWTGPLVGYTF. CDR3 sequence (DNA): TGTGCCAGTAGTTCCGCGTGGACGGGGCCCCTTGTTGGCTACACCTTC. The full variable domain, its missing parts supplied by reference TRBV19 and TRBJ1-2, is DGGITQSPKYLFRKEGQNVTLSCEQNLNHDAMYWYRQDPGQGLRLIYYSQIVNDFQKGDIAEGYSVSREKKESFPLTVTSAQKNPTAFYLCASSSAWTGPLVGYTFGSGTRLTVV.

The chain uses TRBV29-1 and TRBJ2-1; 11 bases align to TRBD2. Trimming cost V 6 bases and J 0 bases; bases outside gene matches: 4. This CDR3 is 15 amino acids long. Germline values: CDR1 SQVTM, CDR2 ANQGSEA. The DNA of the CDR3 is TGCAGCGTAGCAGGGACTAGCGGCTCCTACAATGAGCAGTTCTTC. Translation: CSVAGTSGSYNEQFF.

The chain uses TRBV10-2 and TRBJ2-7; 9 bases line up with TRBD1. CDR1 WSHSY and CDR2 SAAADI come from the germline V gene. The CDR3 covers 16 residues. The trim removed 8 bases at V and 3 bases at J, leaving 14 bases unmatched. The CDR3 sequence: CASEDKTGTGFYEQYF. The DNA for the CDR3 is TGCGCCAGCGAAGATAAAACCGGGACAGGGTTCTACGAGCAGTACTTC.

The chain combines TRBV6-4 with TRBJ1-4; D is ambiguous. Looked up from germline, CDR1 is MRHNA and CDR2 is SNTAGT. This CDR3 is built from 11 residues. V lost 9 bases to trimming and J lost 8 bases, with 10 bases between them. CDR3 sequence reads: CASRVEEKLFF. The DNA of the CDR3 is TGTGCCAGTCGGGTGGAGGAAAAACTGTTTTTT.

Only a few counts were recorded for this clone. V gene TRBV14 combines with J gene TRBJ1-1; the match to TRBD1 covers 8 bases. Trimming removed 4 bases from V and 0 bases from J; junction bases left unmatched: 1. From germline, CDR1 is SGHDN and CDR2 FVKESK. The CDR3 contains 14 residues. CDR3 nucleotides: TGTGCCAGCAGCCCAGGGGGCATGAACACTGAAGCTTTCTTT. The encoded protein is CASSPGGMNTEAFF.

The chain employs TRBV4-1 and TRBJ2-3; 7 bases fit TRBD1. Trimming took 3 bases from V and 2 from J; bases not matched to a gene: 11. From germline, CDR1 is MGHRA and CDR2 YSYEKL. This CDR3 comprises 17 residues. In DNA form, the CDR3 reads TGCGCCAGCAGCCACCTTGGCCCGGGACAGAACACAGATACGCAGTATTTT. Translation: CASSHLGPGQNTDTQYF.

This clone has only a few counts. This sequence joins TRBV5-6 and TRBJ2-6; no clear D gene. Germline V gene data show CDR1 as SGHDT and CDR2 as YYEEEE. Trimming cost V 0 bases and J 4 bases, with 8 bases left between them. CDR3 length equals 15 residues. CDR3 DNA: TGTGCCAGCAGCTTGGCGGGTCCAGGGGCCAACGTCCTGACTTTC. It yields the protein CASSLAGPGANVLTF.